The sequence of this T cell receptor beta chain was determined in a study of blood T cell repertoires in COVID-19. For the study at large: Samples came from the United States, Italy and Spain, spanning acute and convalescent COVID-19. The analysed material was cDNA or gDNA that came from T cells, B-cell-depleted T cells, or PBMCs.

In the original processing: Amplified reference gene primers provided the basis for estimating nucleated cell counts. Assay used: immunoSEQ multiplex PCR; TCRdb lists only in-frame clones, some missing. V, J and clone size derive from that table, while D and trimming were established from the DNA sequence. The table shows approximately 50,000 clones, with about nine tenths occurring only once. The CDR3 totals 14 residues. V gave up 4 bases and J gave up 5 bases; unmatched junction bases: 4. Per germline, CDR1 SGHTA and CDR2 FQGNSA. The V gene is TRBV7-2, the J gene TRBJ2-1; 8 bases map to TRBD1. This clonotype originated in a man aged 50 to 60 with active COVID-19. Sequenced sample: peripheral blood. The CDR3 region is CASSSRTGNNEQFF. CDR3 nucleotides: TGTGCCAGCAGCTCCAGGACAGGGAACAATGAGCAGTTCTTC. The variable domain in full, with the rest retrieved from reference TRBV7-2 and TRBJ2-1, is GAGVSQSPSNKVTEKGKDVELRCDPISGHTALYWYRQSLGQGLEFLIYFQGNSAPDKSGLPSDRFSAERTGGSVSTLTIQRTQQEDSAVYLCASSSRTGNNEQFFGPGTRLTVL.